These 10 T cell receptor beta chains originate from one sample sequenced in a study of a mutant IDH1 vaccine in newly diagnosed glioma. Their antigen targets remain unknown. Assay: immunoSEQ multiplex PCR; the TCRdb copy retains only in-frame clones and omits some. Among tens of thousands of clones, around 87% were seen once, and the ten largest hold about 2%. The time point is: week 35, safety follow-up. Alongside topical imiquimod, each dose of vaccine comprised 300 ug of mutant IDH1 20-mer peptide. Here the sequenced sample was PBMCs, taken from a glioma patient whose treatment included an IDH1 peptide vaccine. These TCRs come from a man aged 25-45 years with glioma.

Note on this clone: In this CDR3 the conserved last residue, phenylalanine or tryptophan, is missing, so a read error is likely. It is unclear where the CDR3 begins or ends on the DNA, so no DNA is shown, and the CDR3 is as TCRdb lists it. The chain recombines TRBV21-1 with TRBJ1-2; the table assigns TRBD1, which was not confirmed against the DNA. TRBV21-1 is given as a pseudogene. The CDR3 is 13 amino acids long, termini counted. The chain's CDR3 is CASSTSTGGRLHL.

This clone was picked up one time. CDR3 nucleotides: TGTGCCAGTAGTATAGCCGGGGGTTACGAGCAGTACTTC. It specifies CASSIAGGYEQYF. The J gene is TRBJ2-7, the V gene TRBV19, with D possibly being TRBD2 (6 bases). The CDR3 runs 13 residues. Germline CDR1 is LNHDA and CDR2 is SQIVND (reference sequence). The ends were cut back, 1 base at V and 4 bases at J, with 8 bases in the middle.

This clone was picked up one time. The chain employs TRBV5-6 and TRBJ2-5, with a weak D call TRBD1 (6 bases). V was cut by 4 bases and J by 1 base, with 20 bases left in between. CDR1 and CDR2 from the germline V gene are SGHDT and YYEEEE. This CDR3 contains 17 residues. The DNA for the CDR3 is TGTGCCAGCAGCACGACAGGTTGGCGGGCCCCCCAAGAGACCCAGTACTTC. The encoded protein is CASSTTGWRAPQETQYF.

The chain has TRBV5-1 and TRBJ2-1, with TRBD2 matching over 8 bases. Germline V gives CDR1 SGHRS, CDR2 YFSETQ. Trimming cost V 6 bases and J 10 bases; bases outside gene matches: 18. This CDR3 region has 16 residues. The CDR3 sequence is CASTLFTGTSKREQFF. The CDR3 DNA is TGCGCCAGCACCTTATTCACCGGGACTAGTAAAAGAGAGCAGTTCTTC.

The chain has TRBV2 and TRBJ2-1, with D perhaps being TRBD1 or TRBD2 (5 bases each). V gave up 8 bases and J gave up 2 bases, with 16 bases separating them. This CDR3 region has 15 residues. Germline CDR1 and CDR2: SNHLY and FYNNEI. The CDR3 DNA sequence: TGTGCCAGCCCCCGGGACCCCCCGGCCTACAATGAGCAGTTCTTC. Its protein is CASPRDPPAYNEQFF.

Remarks on this clone: The sample holds other DNA sequences that translate to the same CDR3. This rearrangement joins TRBV9 to TRBJ2-7; D is possibly TRBD1 (5 bases). Trimming shortened V by 3 bases and J by 3 bases, and 16 bases separated the two germline ends. This CDR3 has 15 amino acids. CDR1 is SGDLS, CDR2 YYNGEE, per germline. The CDR3 nucleotides are TGTGCCAGCAGCGCGACAGTCGCATCGGGCTACGAGCAGTACTTC. It specifies CASSATVASGYEQYF.

This clone was recorded a few times. The chain links TRBV5-5 to TRBJ1-1, with D perhaps TRBD1 (6 bases). Deletions cut 5 bases from V and 3 bases from J, with 11 bases between. CDR1 is SGHKS and CDR2 is YYEKEE in the germline V gene (reference sequence). This CDR3 comprises 13 residues. For the CDR3, the DNA is TGTGCCAGCAGTCGGGACACCCACACTGAAGCTTTCTTT. Residues: CASSRDTHTEAFF.

The rearrangement links TRBV27 to TRBJ2-7; no clear D gene. Deletions cut 3 bases from V and 3 bases from J, with 9 bases between. Per the germline V gene, CDR1 is MNHEY and CDR2 is SMNVEV (reference sequence). The CDR3 length is 13 residues. This CDR3 reads CASSFVLGYEQYF. The DNA for the CDR3 is TGTGCCAGCAGTTTCGTACTCGGCTACGAGCAGTACTTC.

This clone was found once. The chain couples TRBV27 to TRBJ2-2; no clear D. CDR1 is MNHEY, CDR2 SMNVEV, per germline (reference sequence). The CDR3 is made up of 13 amino acids. The V and J ends lost 2 bases and 6 bases respectively, with 7 bases between them. The CDR3 region has the DNA TGTGCCAGCAGTTTAAGTACGCCCGGGGAGCTGTTTTTT. Translation: CASSLSTPGELFF.

The CDR3 DNA reads as TGCGCCAGCAGCGGAGACACGAACTATGGCTACACCTTC. This gives the protein CASSGDTNYGYTF. The V and J genes are TRBV5-1 and TRBJ1-2, with unresolved D. The V end was cut by 4 bases, the J end by 2 bases, with 9 bases between. This CDR3 is 13 amino acids long. CDR1 is SGHRS and CDR2 is YFSETQ in the germline V gene. Filled out from reference TRBV5-1 and TRBJ1-2, the complete variable domain reads KAGVTQTPRYLIKTRGQQVTLSCSPISGHRSVSWYQQTPGQGLQFLFEYFSETQRNKGNFPGRFSGRQFSNSRSEMNVSTLELGDSALYLCASSGDTNYGYTFGSGTRLTVV.